Below, one T cell receptor (beta chain) is given with its context. Antigen: not known. This CDR3 comprises 12 residues. CDR1 and CDR2 from the germline V gene are GTSNPN and SVGIG (reference sequence). V dropped 4 bases and J dropped 5 bases, with 11 bases sitting between them. This record belongs to a study of radiation and T cells in renal cell carcinoma. On the study more broadly: Nephrectomy followed 15 Gy stereotactic body radiation by 4 weeks. General study results and limits: In blood, top tumor clones expanded by 2 weeks, shrinking by 4.

Clones were read by immunoSEQ multiplex PCR, and TCRdb kept only the in-frame ones, dropping some. The data contain about 140,000 clones, roughly 83% of them singletons. As to time point: baseline pretreatment blood. Treatment given: 15 Gy SBRT to primary tumor, nephrectomy 4 weeks later. Blood was sampled at baseline, 2 weeks and 4 weeks after SBRT. The chain employs TRBV30 and TRBJ2-5; the D is unclear. The source of this sequence is a woman aged 50 to 60 with renal cell carcinoma. The starting material was blood, obtained from a patient whose treatment included radiotherapy and nephrectomy. CDR3 loop: CAWTDPRETQYF. The CDR3 region has the DNA TGTGCCTGGACCGACCCGAGGGAGACCCAGTACTTC.